Listed below are T cell receptor beta chains from one sample, sequenced in a study of cytomegalovirus exposure and HLA in healthy donors. Produced via immunoSEQ multiplex PCR; TCRdb's table is partial and in-frame only. The table shows fewer than 90,000 clones, with 94% occurring only once. The sequencing input was PBMCs. The receptors were gathered from a woman younger than 30 in good health and CMV-seronegative. Each CDR3 is given with its conserved first and last residue. Fields, in order: V gene, D gene, J gene, clone size, CDR3 DNA, CDR3 protein. A D gene is named only where the DNA matches it firmly. Not all rows give a size; the values are once, few, many and, for expanded clones, a class.

v_gene: TRBV7-2; d_gene: TRBD1; j_gene: TRBJ1-2; abundance: once; CDR3nt: TGTGCCAGCAGCTTAGCCCTACCAGGACAGGACAACTATGGCTACACCTTC; CDR3aa: CASSLALPGQDNYGYTF
v_gene: TRBV19; d_gene: NA; j_gene: TRBJ1-5; abundance: NA; CDR3nt: TGTGCCAGTAGTATAATACAGGGTTTGGGAAATCAGCCCCAGCATTTT; CDR3aa: CASSIIQGLGNQPQHF
v_gene: TRBV28; d_gene: NA; j_gene: TRBJ2-2; abundance: NA; CDR3nt: TGTGCAATATGGTCGAGGAACACCGGGGAGCTGTTTTTT; CDR3aa: CAIWSRNTGELFF
v_gene: TRBV4-1; d_gene: TRBD1; j_gene: TRBJ1-5; abundance: NA; CDR3nt: TGCGCCAGCAGCCAAGTATCCGGGACAGGGAGCAATCAGCCCCAGCATTTT; CDR3aa: CASSQVSGTGSNQPQHF
v_gene: TRBV7-8; d_gene: TRBD1; j_gene: TRBJ2-7; abundance: NA; CDR3nt: TGTGCCAGCAGCTTAAGGGGGCCCCACGAGCAGTACTTC; CDR3aa: CASSLRGPHEQYF
v_gene: TRBV5-4; d_gene: NA; j_gene: TRBJ2-5; abundance: NA; CDR3nt: TGTGCCAGCAGCACCCAGGGCGGGACCCGAGGACAGACCCAGTACTTC; CDR3aa: CASSTQGGTRGQTQYF
v_gene: TRBV6-1; d_gene: NA; j_gene: TRBJ1-1; abundance: NA; CDR3nt: TGTGCCAGCAGGGACAGCCATCTGGGGGCTTTCTTT; CDR3aa: CASRDSHLGAFF
v_gene: TRBV25-1; d_gene: NA; j_gene: TRBJ2-7; abundance: NA; CDR3nt: TGTGCCAGCAGCCCGACTCCGAGCGGAGACGAGCAGTACTTC; CDR3aa: CASSPTPSGDEQYF
v_gene: TRBV5-1; d_gene: TRBD2; j_gene: TRBJ2-5; abundance: NA; CDR3nt: TGCGCCACACAGGTAGCGGGAGAATGGGGAGAGACCCAGTACTTC; CDR3aa: CATQVAGEWGETQYF
v_gene: TRBV7-9; d_gene: NA; j_gene: TRBJ1-5; abundance: NA; CDR3nt: TGTGCCAGCAGCTTAGAGGTCGGGGGGGATCCAGCTTATCAGCCCCAGCATTTT; CDR3aa: CASSLEVGGDPAYQPQHF
v_gene: TRBV27; d_gene: TRBD1; j_gene: TRBJ2-1; abundance: NA; CDR3nt: TGTGCCAGCAGTTTTCGGACAGGGAATGAGCAGTTCTTC; CDR3aa: CASSFRTGNEQFF
v_gene: TRBV4-2; d_gene: NA; j_gene: TRBJ2-2; abundance: NA; CDR3nt: TGTGCCAGCAGCCAAGAAGCAGGCGATGGGTCCGGGGAGCTGTTTTTT; CDR3aa: CASSQEAGDGSGELFF
v_gene: TRBV10-3; d_gene: NA; j_gene: TRBJ2-7; abundance: once; CDR3nt: TGTGCCATCAGTGAGGCTTACGGGACCTACGAGCAGTACTTC; CDR3aa: CAISEAYGTYEQYF